This T cell receptor (beta chain) was captured by sequencing in a study of blood T cell repertoires in COVID-19 (dated by TCRdb to the early 2020s). The study in broad terms: Samples covering the acute and convalescent phases of COVID-19 were provided by collaborators in the United States, Italy and Spain. The material from the prospective study consisted of cDNA or gDNA derived from T cells, B-cell-depleted T cells, or PBMCs. The dataset comprised deeply sampled blood TCRbeta repertoires from subjects exposed to, actively infected with, or recovered from COVID-19. The repertoires were released in a freely available public database meant as a resource for research on the immune response to SARS-CoV-2. The samples were drawn from the first 160 participants of the ongoing ImmuneRACE study and from about 1,200 subjects provided by 6 global collaborators. The sample metadata nearly always contained a de-identified subject ID, COVID-19 status, age in years and sex. Where HLA class I and class II types were available, the types were taken from metadata supplied by the sample provider, not from assay-based typing. Study-level results and caveats: The quantity of clinical and demographic metadata differed by source and by participant and was supplied without curation.

The collaborating institutions used their own protocols to collect whole blood in K2EDTA tubes. For TCRbeta analysis, collaborator samples were shipped as frozen whole blood, as isolated PBMCs, or as DNA extracted from either sample type. The immunoSEQ Assay, a bias-controlled multiplex PCR, was used to amplify TCRbeta CDR3 regions from genomic DNA. Turning to the authors' computational methods: Nucleated cell counts per sample were estimated from amplification of reference gene primers within the assay. To quantify the absolute abundance of each unique TCRbeta CDR3 rearrangement, sequence reads were collapsed and filtered. For each sample, productive Simpson clonality was calculated as the square root of Simpson's diversity index over productive rearrangements. The source is immuneACCESS, and TCRdb retained only in-frame sequences with V and J called. Part of the clones is not carried over; for the studies checked, unresolved V genes explain less than half of this, and the remainder is unexplained. That table is the source of V, J and clone size, and D and trimming were worked out from the DNA. This sample lists approximately 200,000 clones; 88% were detected once. The ten largest clones capture less than 3% of the sample.

Comments on this clone: Its target antigen remains unknown. Base qualities are not recorded, but no much larger clone differs from it by a single base.

CDR1 and CDR2 (MGHRA, YSYEKL) derive from the germline V gene. V gives up 0 bases and J gives up 6 bases, and the segment between their germline ends measures 6 bases. Reading from cysteine to phenylalanine, the CDR3 counts 12 amino acids. Of all the DNA, just the CDR3 is kept, 36 bases in frame from base 1. The sample was peripheral blood. The chain uses TRBV4-1 and TRBJ2-7; TRBD2 is a weak D gene call, 6 bases matching. The clonotype was recovered from a woman between 55 and 75 years old with acute or convalescent COVID-19. The DNA sequence reads TGCGCCAGCAGCCAAGAGGGAGGCGAGCAGTACTTC. Protein translation: CASSQEGGEQYF.